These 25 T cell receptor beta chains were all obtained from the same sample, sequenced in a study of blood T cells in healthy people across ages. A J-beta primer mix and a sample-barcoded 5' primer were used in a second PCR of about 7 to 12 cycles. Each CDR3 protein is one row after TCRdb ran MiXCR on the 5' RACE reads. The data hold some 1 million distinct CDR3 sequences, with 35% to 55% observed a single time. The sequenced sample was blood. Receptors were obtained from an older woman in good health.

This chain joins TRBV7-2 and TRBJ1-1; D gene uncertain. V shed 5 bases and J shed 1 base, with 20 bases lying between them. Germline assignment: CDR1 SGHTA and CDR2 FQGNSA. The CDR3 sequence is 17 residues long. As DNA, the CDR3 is TGTGCCAGCAGCCTTATGGGAACGACGGTCGGGAACACTGAAGCTTTCTTT. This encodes CASSLMGTTVGNTEAFF.

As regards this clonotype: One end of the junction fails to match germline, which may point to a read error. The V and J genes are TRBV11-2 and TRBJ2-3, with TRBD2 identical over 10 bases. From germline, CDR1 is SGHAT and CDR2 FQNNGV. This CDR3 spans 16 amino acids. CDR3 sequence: CVSSRYSGRARDTQYF. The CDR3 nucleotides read TGTGTCAGCAGCCGATACAGCGGGAGGGCCAGGGATACGCAGTATTTT. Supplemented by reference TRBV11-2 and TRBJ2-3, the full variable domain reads EAGVAQSPRYKIIEKRQSVAFWCNPISGHATLYWYQQILGQGPKLLIQFQNNGVVDDSQLPKDRFSAERLKGVDSTLKIQPAKLEDSAVYLCVSSRYSGRARDTQYFGPGTRLTVL.

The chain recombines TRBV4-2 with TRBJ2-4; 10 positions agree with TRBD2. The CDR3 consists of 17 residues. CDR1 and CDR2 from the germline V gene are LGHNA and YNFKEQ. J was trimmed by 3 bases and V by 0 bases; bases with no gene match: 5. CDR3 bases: TGTGCCAGCAGCCAAGATGGAACTAGCGGGGTCAAAAACATTCAGTACTTC. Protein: CASSQDGTSGVKNIQYF.

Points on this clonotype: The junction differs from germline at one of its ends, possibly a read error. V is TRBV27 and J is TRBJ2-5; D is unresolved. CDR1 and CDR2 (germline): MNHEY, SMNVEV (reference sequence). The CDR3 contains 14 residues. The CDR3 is CASSLSWMQGTQYF. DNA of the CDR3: TGTGCCAGCAGTTTATCCTGGATGCAAGGGACCCAGTACTTC.

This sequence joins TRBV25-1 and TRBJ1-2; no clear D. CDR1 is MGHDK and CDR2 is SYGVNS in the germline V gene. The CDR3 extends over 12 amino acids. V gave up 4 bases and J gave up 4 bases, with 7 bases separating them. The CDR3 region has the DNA TGTGCCAGCAGTGGGCAGACCTATGGCTACACCTTC. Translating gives CASSGQTYGYTF.

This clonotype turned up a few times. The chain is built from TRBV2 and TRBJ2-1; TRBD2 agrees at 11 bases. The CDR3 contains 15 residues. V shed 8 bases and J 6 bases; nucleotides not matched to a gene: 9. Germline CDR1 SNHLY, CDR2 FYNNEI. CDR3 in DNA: TGTGCCAGCGGCCGGGGACTAGCGGCGGGCAATGAGCAGTTCTTC. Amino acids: CASGRGLAAGNEQFF. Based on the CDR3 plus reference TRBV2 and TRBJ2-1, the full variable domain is EPEVTQTPSHQVTQMGQEVILRCVPISNHLYFYWYRQILGQKVEFLVSFYNNEISEKSEIFDDQFSVERPDGSNFTLKIRSTKLEDSAMYFCASGRGLAAGNEQFFGPGTRLTVL.

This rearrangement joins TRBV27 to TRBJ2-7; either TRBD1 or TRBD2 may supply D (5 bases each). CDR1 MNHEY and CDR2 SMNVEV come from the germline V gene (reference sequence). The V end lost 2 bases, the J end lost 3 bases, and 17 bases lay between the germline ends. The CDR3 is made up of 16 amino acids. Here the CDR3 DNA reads TGTGCCAGCAGTTTACAGTCAGGGAGCAGGGACTACGAGCAGTACTTC. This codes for CASSLQSGSRDYEQYF.

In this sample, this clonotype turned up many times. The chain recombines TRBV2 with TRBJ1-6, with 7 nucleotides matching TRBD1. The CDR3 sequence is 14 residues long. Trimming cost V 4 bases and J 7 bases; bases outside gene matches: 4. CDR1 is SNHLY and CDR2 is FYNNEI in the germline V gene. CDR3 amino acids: CASSVTQGNSPLHF. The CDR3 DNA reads TGTGCCAGCAGTGTTACACAGGGGAATTCACCCCTCCACTTT.

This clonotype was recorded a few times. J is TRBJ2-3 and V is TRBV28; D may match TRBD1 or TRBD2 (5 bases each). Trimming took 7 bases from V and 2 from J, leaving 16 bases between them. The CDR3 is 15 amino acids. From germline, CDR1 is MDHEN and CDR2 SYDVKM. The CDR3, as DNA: TGTGCCAGCACTTTTGGGGGAGCGACCACAGATACGCAGTATTTT. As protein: CASTFGGATTDTQYF.

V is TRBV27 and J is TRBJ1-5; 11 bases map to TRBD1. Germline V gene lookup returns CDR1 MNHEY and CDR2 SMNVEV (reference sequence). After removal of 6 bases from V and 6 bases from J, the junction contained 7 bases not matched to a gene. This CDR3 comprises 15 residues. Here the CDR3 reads CASSIGQGAGQPQHF. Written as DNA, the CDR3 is TGTGCCAGCAGCATTGGACAGGGGGCAGGTCAGCCCCAGCATTTT.

CDR3 in amino acids: CAIQSGSDRSYNEQFF. The CDR3, as DNA: TGTGCCATCCAGAGTGGGTCAGATAGGTCCTACAATGAGCAGTTCTTC. The J gene is TRBJ2-1, the V gene TRBV10-3; D unresolved. The V end lost 8 bases, the J end lost 1 base, and 18 bases lay between the germline ends. This CDR3 has 16 residues. The germline CDR1 and CDR2 sequences are ENHRY and SYGVKD.

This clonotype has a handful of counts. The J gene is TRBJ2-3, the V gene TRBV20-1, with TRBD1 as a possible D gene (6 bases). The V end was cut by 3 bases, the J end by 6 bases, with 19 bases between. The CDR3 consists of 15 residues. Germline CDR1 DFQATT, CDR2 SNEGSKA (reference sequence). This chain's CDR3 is CSASDYLKTGDTQYF. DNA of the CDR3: TGCAGTGCTAGCGACTATCTCAAAACAGGGGATACGCAGTATTTT.

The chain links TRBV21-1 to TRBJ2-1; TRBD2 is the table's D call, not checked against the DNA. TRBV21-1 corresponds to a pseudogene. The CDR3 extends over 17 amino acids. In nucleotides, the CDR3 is TGTGCCAGCAGCAAAGGAAAGCGGGAGGGCCTGGACAATGAGCAGTTCTTC. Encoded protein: CASSKGKREGLDNEQFF.

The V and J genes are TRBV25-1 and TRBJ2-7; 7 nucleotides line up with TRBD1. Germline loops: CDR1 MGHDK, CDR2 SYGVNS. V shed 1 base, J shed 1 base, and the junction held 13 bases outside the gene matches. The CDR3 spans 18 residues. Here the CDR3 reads CASSESVGGGDSSYEQYF. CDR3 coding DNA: TGTGCCAGCAGTGAATCGGTAGGGGGTGGGGACAGTTCCTACGAGCAGTACTTC.

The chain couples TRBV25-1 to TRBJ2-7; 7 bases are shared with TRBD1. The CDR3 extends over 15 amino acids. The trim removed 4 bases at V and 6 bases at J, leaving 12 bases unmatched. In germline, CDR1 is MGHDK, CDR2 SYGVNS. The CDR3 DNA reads TGTGCCAGCAGTGGCAACCACAGGGGCGTGGTCGAGCAGTACTTC. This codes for CASSGNHRGVVEQYF.

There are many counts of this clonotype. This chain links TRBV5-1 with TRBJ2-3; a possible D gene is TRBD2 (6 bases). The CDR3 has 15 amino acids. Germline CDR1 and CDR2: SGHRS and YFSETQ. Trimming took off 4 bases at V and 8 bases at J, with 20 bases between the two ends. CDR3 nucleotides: TGCGCCAGCAGCCCACAGGTCGGGGGAGATGGTACGCAGTATTTT. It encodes CASSPQVGGDGTQYF.

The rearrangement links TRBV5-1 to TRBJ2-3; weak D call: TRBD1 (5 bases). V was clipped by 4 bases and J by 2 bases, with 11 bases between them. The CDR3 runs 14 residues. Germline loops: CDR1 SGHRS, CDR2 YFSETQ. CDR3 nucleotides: TGCGCCAGCAGCCTAAAGACAGTCACAGATACGCAGTATTTT. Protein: CASSLKTVTDTQYF.

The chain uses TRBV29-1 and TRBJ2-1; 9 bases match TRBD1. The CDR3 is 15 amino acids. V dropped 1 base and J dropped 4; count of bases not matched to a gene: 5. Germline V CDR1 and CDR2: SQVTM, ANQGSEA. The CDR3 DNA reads TGCAGCGTTGAAGGCGGGGACAGGGCTTACAATGAGCAGTTCTTC. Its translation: CSVEGGDRAYNEQFF.

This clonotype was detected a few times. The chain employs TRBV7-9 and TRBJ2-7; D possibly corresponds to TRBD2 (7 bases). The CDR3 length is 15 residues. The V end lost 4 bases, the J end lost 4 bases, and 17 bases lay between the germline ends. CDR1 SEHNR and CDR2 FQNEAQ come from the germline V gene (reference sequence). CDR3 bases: TGTGCCAGCAGCTCCTCCTGGGGGGGCGTGTACGAGCAGTACTTC. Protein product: CASSSSWGGVYEQYF.

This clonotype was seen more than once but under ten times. The DNA of the CDR3 is TGCAGTGCTAGCCCTAGCGGGAGGGGAACAGATACGCAGTATTTT. Its translation is CSASPSGRGTDTQYF. This rearrangement joins TRBV20-1 to TRBJ2-3; 12 bases line up with TRBD2. The CDR3 runs 15 residues. V gave up 3 bases and J gave up 3 bases; unmatched junction bases: 4. Germline V lookup: CDR1 DFQATT, CDR2 SNEGSKA (reference sequence).

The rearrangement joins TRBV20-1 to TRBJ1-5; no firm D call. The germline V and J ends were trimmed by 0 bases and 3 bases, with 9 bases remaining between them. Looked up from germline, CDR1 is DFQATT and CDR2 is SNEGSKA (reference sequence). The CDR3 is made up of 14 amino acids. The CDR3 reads CSARDAHNNQPQHF. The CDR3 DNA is TGCAGTGCTAGAGATGCACACAACAATCAGCCCCAGCATTTT.

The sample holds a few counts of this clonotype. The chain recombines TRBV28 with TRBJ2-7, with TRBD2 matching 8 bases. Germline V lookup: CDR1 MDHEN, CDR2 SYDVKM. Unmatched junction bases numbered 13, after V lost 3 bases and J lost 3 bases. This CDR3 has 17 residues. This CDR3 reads CASSFGGGGGVVYEQYF. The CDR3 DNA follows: TGTGCCAGCAGTTTCGGGGGGGGTGGGGGCGTAGTCTACGAGCAGTACTTC.

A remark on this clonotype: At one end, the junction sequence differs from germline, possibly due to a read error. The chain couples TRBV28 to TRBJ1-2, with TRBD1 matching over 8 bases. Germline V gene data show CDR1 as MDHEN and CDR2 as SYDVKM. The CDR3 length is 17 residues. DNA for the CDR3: TGTGCCGGCAGCTCCTCCCCCGGACAGGGCTCTAACTATGGCTACACCTTC. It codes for CAGSSSPGQGSNYGYTF.

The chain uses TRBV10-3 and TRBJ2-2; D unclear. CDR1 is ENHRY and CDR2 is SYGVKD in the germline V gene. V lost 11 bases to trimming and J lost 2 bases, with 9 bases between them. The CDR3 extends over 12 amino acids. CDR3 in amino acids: CAADANTGELFF. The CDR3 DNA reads TGTGCCGCGGACGCTAACACCGGGGAGCTGTTTTTT.

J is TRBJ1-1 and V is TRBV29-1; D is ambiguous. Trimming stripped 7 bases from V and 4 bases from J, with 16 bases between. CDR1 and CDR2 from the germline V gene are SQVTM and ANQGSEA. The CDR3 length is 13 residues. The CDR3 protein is CSGLTVGGTEAFF. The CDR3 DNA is TGCAGCGGGTTAACAGTAGGAGGCACTGAAGCTTTCTTT.